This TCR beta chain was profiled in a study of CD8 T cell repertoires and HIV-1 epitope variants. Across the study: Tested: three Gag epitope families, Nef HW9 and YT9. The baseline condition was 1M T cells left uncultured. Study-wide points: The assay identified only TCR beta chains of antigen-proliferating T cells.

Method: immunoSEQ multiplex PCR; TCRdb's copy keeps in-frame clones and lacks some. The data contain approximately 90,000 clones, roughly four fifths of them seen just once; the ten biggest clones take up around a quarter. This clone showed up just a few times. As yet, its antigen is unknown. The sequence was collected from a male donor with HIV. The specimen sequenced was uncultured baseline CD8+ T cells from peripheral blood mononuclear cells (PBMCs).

The chain's CDR3 is CASSPQTGVNQPQHF. The CDR3 nucleotides read TGTGCCAGCTCACCCCAGACAGGGGTCAATCAGCCCCAGCATTTT. The V call is TRBV18, the J call TRBJ1-5; 8 nucleotides line up with TRBD1. Looked up from germline, CDR1 is KGHSH and CDR2 is LQKENI. V shed 3 bases and J 3 bases; nucleotides not matched to a gene: 4. The CDR3 contains 15 residues. Variable domain in full (rest from reference TRBV18 and TRBJ1-5): NAGVMQNPRHLVRRRGQEARLRCSPMKGHSHVYWYRQLPEEGLKFMVYLQKENIIDESGMPKERFSAEFPKEGPSILRIQQVVRGDSAAYFCASSPQTGVNQPQHFGDGTRLSIL.